Each of the 7 T cell receptor beta chains below was sequenced from the same sample in a study of control samples from healthy donors and cancer patients. The repertoire was sequenced with immunoSEQ multiplex PCR; TCRdb's copy has only in-frame clones and lacks some. The sample shows 150,000 to 200,000 clones, 91% of them seen only once. Sequenced: blood. The receptor set was obtained from a woman between 25 and 40 years old in good health.

The rearrangement uses TRBV3-1 (or the pseudogene TRBV3-2) and TRBJ1-4; perhaps TRBD1 as D (6 bases). CDR3 length equals 15 residues. CDR1 is LGHDT, CDR2 YNNKEL, per germline (reference sequence). Trimming took 1 base from V and 3 from J, leaving 9 bases between them. DNA of the CDR3: TGTGCCAGCAGCCAAGTGGCAGGGGCTAATGAAAAACTGTTTTTT. Its translation is CASSQVAGANEKLFF.

CDR3 protein: CASSSDRTDTQYF. CDR3 DNA sequence: TGTGCCAGCAGTTCGGACCGCACAGATACGCAGTATTTT. The rearrangement uses TRBV28 and TRBJ2-3; D unresolved. Germline lookup yields CDR1 MDHEN and CDR2 SYDVKM. The V end was cut by 4 bases, the J end by 1 base, with 6 bases between. The CDR3 consists of 13 residues.

Only one count was recorded for this clone. This sequence joins TRBV15 and TRBJ2-1, with 7 nucleotides matching TRBD1. Germline V gene data show CDR1 as LNHNV and CDR2 as YYDKDF (reference sequence). This CDR3 has 16 amino acids. V dropped 3 bases and J dropped 0; count of bases not matched to a gene: 5. For the CDR3, the DNA is TGTGCCACCAGCAGTCCCGGGACAGTCTCCTACAATGAGCAGTTCTTC. This sequence encodes CATSSPGTVSYNEQFF. Filled out from reference TRBV15 and TRBJ2-1, the complete variable domain reads DAMVIQNPRYQVTQFGKPVTLSCSQTLNHNVMYWYQQKSSQAPKLLFHYYDKDFNNEADTPDNFQSRRPNTSFCFLDIRSPGLGDTAMYLCATSSPGTVSYNEQFFGPGTRLTVL.

In the case of this clone: Other DNA variants within this sample encode the same CDR3. The V call is TRBV12-3 or TRBV12-4, the J call TRBJ1-1, with D maybe TRBD1 (5 bases). V gave up 2 bases and J gave up 4 bases, with 8 bases separating them. The CDR3 has 13 amino acids. CDR3 region: CASSLSGGTEAFF. CDR3 bases: TGTGCCAGCAGTTTATCCGGGGGCACTGAAGCTTTCTTT.

The DNA for the CDR3 is TGTGCCAGCAGGGACGGGTTGCGCTACGAGCAGTACTTC. This codes for CASRDGLRYEQYF. The chain links TRBV28 to TRBJ2-7; D gene uncertain. The CDR3 runs 13 residues. CDR1 is MDHEN, CDR2 SYDVKM, per germline. With 6 bases removed from V and 3 bases from J, the gap between germline ends came to 12 bases.

The V call is TRBV15, the J call TRBJ2-3; 9 nucleotides line up with TRBD2. V was pared by 0 bases and J by 6 bases, with 7 bases of the junction left unmatched. CDR3 length: 16 residues. Germline CDR1 is LNHNV and CDR2 is YYDKDF (reference sequence). As DNA, the CDR3 is TGTGCCACCAGCAGAGATCAAGGCGGGGGGGCTGATACGCAGTATTTT. It codes for CATSRDQGGGADTQYF.

To note about this clone: This sample includes further DNA sequences coding for the same CDR3. This rearrangement joins TRBV5-1 to TRBJ2-7; TRBD2 aligns across 10 bases. Germline V gene sequence: CDR1 SGHRS, CDR2 YFSETQ. After removal of 4 bases from V and 0 bases from J, the junction contained 7 bases not matched to a gene. The CDR3 length is 16 residues. The CDR3 reads CASSPNPSGSSYEQYF. In nucleotides, the CDR3 is TGCGCCAGCAGCCCCAACCCTAGCGGGAGCTCCTACGAGCAGTACTTC.